The subject of this entry is one T cell receptor (beta chain). This clonotype was seen at least ten times. Its cognate antigen has yet to be identified. It has no much larger one-base neighbor in the sample; base qualities were not kept. The method behind the library was multiplex PCR. The sequencer was an Illumina HiSeq 4000. To build TCR beta libraries, CDR3 regions were amplified by Arm-PCR using iRepertoire HTBI primers. Gel purification was performed on PCR products prior to sequencing. Concerning the study's data processing: A total of roughly 67 TRBV and about 13 TRBJ segments were identified across samples and were used for gene usage analysis of CDR3 amino acid clonotypes. Filtered high-quality paired reads were merged into contigs using COPE and FqMerger. BLAST was used to align contigs to the IMGT TRBV, TRBD and TRBJ reference genes, and CDR3 was defined following IMGT. Clonotypes above 0.1% frequency were classified as highly expanded clones. Shannon entropy served as the measure of repertoire diversity, while the Gini coefficient captured V-J evenness. A clonotype found in more than one individual was treated as public. The public reads were reanalyzed by TCRdb: fastp trimming at Q25, MiXCR alignment, in-frame beta chains only. Rows merge per CDR3 protein into single entries with the most common DNA and genes. TCRdb, rather than the study authors, made the V and J calls. The sample data list 350,000 to 550,000 distinct CDR3 sequences, and 12% to 15% of these were observed just once. Roughly a sixth of the sample belongs to the ten largest clones.

The sample originates from a study of regulatory T cells in long-lasting Graves disease (TCRdb year 2021). Regarding the complete study: Patients with newly diagnosed Graves' disease had been on antithyroid drugs for under 3 months. TCR sequencing covered some 13 persistent and about 20 newly diagnosed Graves' disease patients, some 33 samples in total. Patients with persistent Graves' disease were compared with patients with newly diagnosed Graves' disease using TCR sequencing and RNA sequencing of peripheral blood. The study was conducted in China and was registered as a clinical trial.

The research as a whole found: Persistent disease showed preferential use of TRBV28, TRBJ1-2 and TRBJ2-5, whereas newly diagnosed disease favored TRBV20-1 and TRBJ2-1. As a limitation, the authors acknowledged that the small sample size may reduce accuracy. More public clonotypes were shared among persistent patients (roughly 2,700) than among newly diagnosed patients (966). Sequencing and analysis were limited to the TCR beta chain. The study examined only peripheral blood because the primary lesion, thyroid tissue, could not be accessed. Persistent Graves' disease patients showed lower TCR Shannon entropy and fewer highly expanded clones than newly diagnosed patients, suggesting clonal expansion.

The sample's time point, from its label and the paper: newly diagnosed GD, antithyroid drugs for less than 3 months. For both TCR sequencing and RNA sequencing, RNA was extracted from PBMCs in TRIzol. The diagnosis of Graves' disease was made according to American Thyroid Association guidelines. Recruitment of patients was carried out at an endocrinology department in Xi'an, China. Each patient gave around 9.2 milliliters of peripheral blood, collected in an EDTA anticoagulant tube. Ficoll Paque Plus density gradient separation was used to isolate PBMCs, and no further T cell sorting was performed. An Agilent 2100 Bioanalyzer and agarose gel were used to assess RNA quality, and a NanoDrop 2000 was used to measure RNA concentration. Trimming removed 0 bases from V and 8 bases from J, leaving 19 bases between the germline ends. CDR1 and CDR2, per the germline V gene (reference sequence), are GTSNPN and SVGIG. Including the terminal cysteine and phenylalanine, the CDR3 comprises 15 residues. Kept here is only the CDR3 DNA, which spans 45 bases and is read in frame from base 1.

The sample was also reused in another study, on T cells in Graves' hyperthyroidism and ophthalmopathy. That second publication adds: Stable Graves' hyperthyroidism was defined as the absence of progression to ophthalmopathy over 18 months of follow-up. Hyperthyroidism patients were newly diagnosed, with disease duration under 2 months, and aged 18 to 65 years. The study excluded patients with uncontrolled infections, other autoimmune diseases, pregnancy or lactation. Clinical symptoms, serum thyroxine and TRAb, thyroid ultrasound, and orbital computed tomography formed the basis for the diagnoses. For the first round of RT-PCR on the TCR CDR3, the HTBI primer set was used together with the Qiagen OneStep RT-PCR kit. Blood samples also contained most of the expanded thyroid clonotypes (frequency above 0.001), which suggests that blood repertoires may reflect thyroid immune responses. A model built on a 13 V-J signature distinguished ophthalmopathy from stable hyperthyroidism, reaching 87.88% sensitivity and around 81% specificity in cross-validation and 80%/75% in testing. In validation, the model predicted progression to ophthalmopathy with approximately 69% sensitivity and less than 80% specificity, a median of around 6.6 months before onset. To identify distinguishing TCR V-J signatures, a discovery cohort of around 100 patients was used, comprising fewer than 45 with Graves' ophthalmopathy and about 59 with stable Graves' hyperthyroidism. Prospective prediction of ophthalmopathy was tested in an independent validation cohort consisting of some 20 hyperthyroidism patients and some 17 patients who later progressed to ophthalmopathy. For training and testing, the 100 patients in the discovery cohort were randomly divided in a 7:3 ratio. Thyroid tissue and blood T-cell repertoires from several Graves' hyperthyroidism patients were also compared in the study. After sampling, hyperthyroidism patients received methimazole starting at 30 mg daily, and ophthalmopathy patients received high-dose intravenous methylprednisolone. The libraries were constructed in a second round of multiplex PCR and then size-selected and purified. Libraries were sequenced paired-end with 100 bp reads on an Illumina HiSeq2000. Raw data were processed with SOAPnuke, discarding reads with adapters, uncalled bases, mean Phred below 15, or no exact constant-primer or identifier match. COPE v1.2.5 was used to merge the high-quality paired reads, and each unique nucleotide sequence was defined as a clonotype. MiTCR v1.1 was used to align clonotypes to the IMGT TRBV, TRBD and TRBJ reference segments. Analysis was restricted to V-J combinations with a frequency above 0.0001, which covered roughly 99% of repertoires. A TCS score was defined as the ratio between F50 (clonal expansion) and ExV (chaos), using BLOSUM62-based TCRdist between CDR3 peptides within each V-J. Welch's t-statistics and random forest reduced approximately 520 V-J features to about 13, which were used in a naive Bayes classifier (R e1071). Sample size was not statistically predetermined, and blinding of investigators to group allocation was not performed. TCR Vbeta CDR3 sequencing of roughly 140 peripheral blood samples (around 45 ophthalmopathy, roughly 72 hyperthyroidism and roughly 17 progressor patients) is reported in the paper.

The sequencing used peripheral blood mononuclear cells (PBMCs), collected at new diagnosis, from a patient treated with antithyroid drugs. The source of this sequence is a woman aged 45-60 years with Graves disease. Donor details come from another sample of the same person, matched by shared clones. The sequence joins TRBV30 to TRBJ1-1; no D segment can be confidently identified. This receptor has the CDR3 CAWSVLDRGLREAFF. The DNA sequence is TGTGCCTGGAGTGTACTGGACCGCGGTCTTCGGGAAGCTTTCTTT.